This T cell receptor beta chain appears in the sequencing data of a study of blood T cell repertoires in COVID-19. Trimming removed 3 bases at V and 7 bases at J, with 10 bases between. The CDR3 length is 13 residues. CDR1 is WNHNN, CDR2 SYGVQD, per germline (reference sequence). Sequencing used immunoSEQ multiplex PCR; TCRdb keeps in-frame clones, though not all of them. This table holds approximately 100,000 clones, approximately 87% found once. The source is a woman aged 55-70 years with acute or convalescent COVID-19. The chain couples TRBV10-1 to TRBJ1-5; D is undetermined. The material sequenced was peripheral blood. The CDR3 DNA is TGCGCCAGCAGTGAACGGTCAGGACAGCCCCAGCATTTT. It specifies CASSERSGQPQHF.